The 2 T cell receptor beta chains listed next were all sequenced from one sample in a study of shared clonotypes between healthy human individuals. CD45RO-negative, CCR7-positively selected cells formed the naive CD8 fraction, excluding terminally differentiated effector memory CD45RA+ cells. The repertoire was sequenced with immunoSEQ multiplex PCR; TCRdb's copy has only in-frame clones and lacks some. Counted here are around 700,000 clones, approximately 90% occurring once; the ten biggest clones make up approximately 24%. Sequenced sample: naive CD8+ T cells sorted from blood. These receptors originate from a man aged 25-40 years in good health.

V gene TRBV27 combines with J gene TRBJ2-7; TRBD1 agrees at 8 bases. Losses at the gene ends were 5 bases for V and 4 bases for J; bases not matched to a gene: 4. Germline assignment: CDR1 MNHEY and CDR2 SMNVEV (reference sequence). The CDR3 is 13 amino acids. CDR3 sequence (DNA): TGTGCCAGCAGTACCCAGGGGGCTTACGAGCAGTACTTC. As protein: CASSTQGAYEQYF.

V gene TRBV6-5 combines with J gene TRBJ1-2; 7 bases agree with TRBD1. Germline loops: CDR1 MNHEY, CDR2 SVGAGI. The CDR3 sequence is 12 residues long. V dropped 8 bases and J dropped 11; count of bases not matched to a gene: 11. The CDR3 DNA reads TGTGCCAGCCTACGTGTAGGGGGCTCGTACACCTTC. It specifies CASLRVGGSYTF.